This is a list of T cell receptor beta chains from one sample in a study of cytomegalovirus exposure and HLA in healthy donors. Assay used: immunoSEQ multiplex PCR; TCRdb lists only in-frame clones, some missing. The table includes around 120,000 clones, 75% to 85% detected once. Material: PBMCs. Source of these receptors: a man in his fifties in good health and CMV-seronegative. CDR3s include the opening cysteine and the closing phenylalanine or tryptophan. D genes are given only for firm matches. Part of the rows lack a size; the others show once, few, many or a class for expanded clones.

length | size | J | V | D | DNA | CDR3
15 | few | TRBJ1-6 | TRBV10-3 | TRBD1 | TGTGCCATCAGTGTAACCGGGACAGAAAATTCACCCCTCCACTTT | CAISVTGTENSPLHF
13 | . | TRBJ1-1 | TRBV11-2 | . | TGTGCCAGCAGCTTAGCCTTGTACACTGAAGCTTTCTTT | CASSLALYTEAFF
14 | . | TRBJ2-7 | TRBV12-5 | . | TGTGCTAGTGGCCCTGACAGCATCTCCTACGAGCAGTACTTC | CASGPDSISYEQYF
11 | . | TRBJ2-3 | TRBV7-2 | . | TGTGCCAGCAGCTCATCAGATACGCAGTATTTT | CASSSSDTQYF
15 | . | TRBJ1-2 | TRBV6-1 | . | TGTGCCAGCAGCTTGAGCCGGGGATCCAACTATGGCTACACCTTC | CASSLSRGSNYGYTF
14 | . | TRBJ2-7 | TRBV5-1 | . | TGCGCCAGCAGCTCGGACACTAACTCCTACGAGCAGTACTTC | CASSSDTNSYEQYF
13 | . | TRBJ2-7 | TRBV7-2 | . | TGTGCCAGCAGTTACTTTACTAACTACGAGCAGTACTTC | CASSYFTNYEQYF
17 | . | TRBJ1-5 | TRBV16 | . | TGTGCCAGCAGCCAATTTGACCGGCAGGGATCCAATCAGCCCCAGCATTTT | CASSQFDRQGSNQPQHF
14 | . | TRBJ1-2 | TRBV7-6 | TRBD1 | TGTGCCAGCAGCTTAGGAGGACAGGGCTATGGCTACACCTTC | CASSLGGQGYGYTF
14 | . | TRBJ1-1 | TRBV11-1 | TRBD1 | TGTGCCAGCAGCTTGCGACAGGGGAGGACTGAAGCTTTCTTT | CASSLRQGRTEAFF
15 | . | TRBJ1-1 | TRBV6-5 | . | TGTGCCAGCAGCCCCCTTTTAGGGGCCGCCACTGAAGCTTTCTTT | CASSPLLGAATEAFF
14 | once | TRBJ2-2 | TRBV7-9 | TRBD2 | TGTGCCACCGCAGCAGCTAGCGGGGTTTGGGAGCTGTTTTTT | CATAAASGVWELFF
14 | . | TRBJ2-7 | TRBV7-8 | TRBD1 | TGTGCCAGCAGCTTGGGACAGGGGGCCTACGAGCAGTACTTC | CASSLGQGAYEQYF
17 | . | TRBJ2-2 | TRBV5-1 | TRBD1 | TGCGCCAGCAGCTTGGCTGGGGCAGGGGGCGACACCGGGGAGCTGTTTTTT | CASSLAGAGGDTGELFF
13 | once | TRBJ1-2 | TRBV6-1 | TRBD1 | TGTGCCAGCAGTGAAAGGACAGGGTATAGCTACACCTTC | CASSERTGYSYTF
19 | . | TRBJ1-1 | TRBV19 | TRBD1 | TGTGCCAGTAGTATAGCACCGGGACAGGGGAAAGGACGCCACACTGAAGCTTTCTTT | CASSIAPGQGKGRHTEAFF
13 | . | TRBJ1-1 | TRBV4-1 | . | TGCGCCAGCAGCCAGGGGAGGAACACTGAAGCTTTCTTT | CASSQGRNTEAFF
14 | few | TRBJ2-7 | TRBV30 | . | TGTGCCTGGAGTGTAGTGGGGGGTGGCTACGAGCAGTACTTC | CAWSVVGGGYEQYF
13 | . | TRBJ2-1 | TRBV2 | TRBD1 | TGTGCCAGCAGGGACAGGGGTCTGGGTGAGCAGTTCTTC | CASRDRGLGEQFF
16 | . | TRBJ2-1 | TRBV5-8 | . | TGTGCCAGCAGCTTGGGCGCAAACCGGGGGTGGGAAGAGCAGTTCTTC | CASSLGANRGWEEQFF
15 | . | TRBJ1-4 | TRBV7-6 | . | TGTGCCAGCAGCTTAGGGGCCGGACTTAATGAAAAACTGTTTTTT | CASSLGAGLNEKLFF
13 | . | TRBJ1-5 | TRBV28 | . | TGTGCCAGCAGTCTGGAGGTGAATCAGCCCCAGCATTTT | CASSLEVNQPQHF
15 | . | TRBJ1-2 | TRBV9 | . | TGTGCCAGCAGCGTAGGGGGCAGCCCGTACTATGGCTACACCTTC | CASSVGGSPYYGYTF
16 | once | TRBJ1-1 | TRBV5-6 | TRBD1 | TGTGCCAGCAGCAACCGGGACAGGGGGCGAAGGACTGAAGCTTTCTTT | CASSNRDRGRRTEAFF
16 | . | TRBJ1-4 | TRBV7-6 | . | TGTGCCAGCAGCTCGGGGGTTGGCCTAACTAATGAAAAACTGTTTTTT | CASSSGVGLTNEKLFF
14 | . | TRBJ2-5 | TRBV5-4 | . | TGTGCCAGCAGCTTGGCAACAGGCCAAGAGACCCAGTACTTC | CASSLATGQETQYF
15 | . | TRBJ2-1 | TRBV5-1 | TRBD2 | TGCGCCAGCAGCTTGGGGGTCGGGGGGGCTTCTGAGCAGTTCTTC | CASSLGVGGASEQFF
14 | . | TRBJ2-2 | TRBV7-7 | . | TGTGCTAGCAGCTTAGCCTCGGGAACCGGGGAGCTGTTTTTT | CASSLASGTGELFF
16 | . | TRBJ1-1 | TRBV15 | TRBD1 | TGTGCCACCAGCAGACTATGGACAGGTGGGGACACTGAAGCTTTCTTT | CATSRLWTGGDTEAFF
15 | . | TRBJ1-6 | TRBV4-1 | TRBD1 | TGCGCCAGCAGCTCCCAGGACAGGAATAATTCACCCCTCCACTTT | CASSSQDRNNSPLHF
15 | . | TRBJ2-1 | TRBV4-2 | . | TGTGCCAGCAGCCTTCCAGCGGCCTCTGGCAATGAGCAGTTCTTC | CASSLPAASGNEQFF